This T cell receptor beta chain was recorded in a study of T cell responses to AZD1222 COVID-19 vaccine. Study-wide results and caveats: Distributed over spike, vaccine-associated CD4 TCRs predominated at 160-218 and 743-854.

As for this clone: Its target is unknown.

Second doses were pooled across both intervals (about 4 or about 12 weeks). V lost 9 bases and J 0 bases, leaving 8 bases between the germline ends. Germline V gene sequence: CDR1 MGHDK, CDR2 SYGVNS. The CDR3 is 13 amino acids. The data were produced by immunoSEQ multiplex PCR, yet TCRdb's version contains in-frame clones alone and is incomplete. The table records 100,000 to 120,000 clones, about 90% of them present only once. The chain recombines TRBV25-1 with TRBJ2-2; tentatively, D is TRBD2 (5 bases). This TCR came from an adult who received the AZD1222 COVID-19 vaccine. The sample was peripheral blood, taken 28 days after the second AZD1222 dose. The DNA for the CDR3 is TGTGCCAGTCGGGGTTCGAACACCGGGGAGCTGTTTTTT. Its translation: CASRGSNTGELFF.